The 18 T cell receptor beta chains listed next were all sequenced from one sample in a study of CD8 T cells in ankylosing spondylitis. TCRdb called the 5' RACE reads again in MiXCR, with one record for every CDR3 protein. The sample lists 350,000 to 400,000 distinct CDR3 sequences, around 20% occurring once. Sequenced input: blood, either unsorted or a sorted T cell fraction (not recorded which). Every receptor here comes from a male donor with ankylosing spondylitis or in good health (not recorded which).

This chain links TRBV5-1 with TRBJ2-1, with unresolved D. CDR3 size: 12 residues. Germline assignment: CDR1 SGHRS and CDR2 YFSETQ. The V end lost 6 bases, the J end lost 6 bases, and 10 bases lay between the germline ends. In DNA, the CDR3 is TGCGCCAGCACCCTGGCCGGCAATGAGCAGTTCTTC. Translation: CASTLAGNEQFF.

The genes are TRBV20-1 and TRBJ2-5; the D gene is possibly TRBD2 (5 bases). The CDR3 totals 11 residues. Germline V gene data show CDR1 as DFQATT and CDR2 as SNEGSKA (reference sequence). The CDR3 protein is CSAGSGETQYF. The DNA for the CDR3 is TGCAGCGCAGGAAGCGGAGAGACCCAGTACTTC.

This clonotype showed up just a few times. This chain links TRBV7-8 with TRBJ2-7; the match to TRBD2 covers 9 bases. Per germline, CDR1 SGHVS and CDR2 FQNEAQ. The CDR3 runs 15 residues. The trim removed 4 bases at V and 2 bases at J, leaving 6 bases unmatched. CDR3 sequence: CASSSEAGGPYEQYF. DNA for the CDR3: TGTGCCAGCAGCTCGGAAGCGGGGGGACCCTACGAGCAGTACTTC.

This clonotype showed up just a few times. The rearrangement joins TRBV29-1 to TRBJ2-1; possibly TRBD1 or TRBD2 for D (7 bases each). Trimming left V 2 bases short and J 4 bases short, with 18 bases between. This CDR3 contains 16 residues. Germline V gene data show CDR1 as SQVTM and CDR2 as ANQGSEA. CDR3 loop: CSVEFSGAGGYNEQFF. CDR3 sequence (DNA): TGCAGCGTTGAATTCAGCGGGGCAGGGGGGTACAATGAGCAGTTCTTC.

There are a few counts of this clonotype. V and J are TRBV7-6 and TRBJ2-1; 15 bases match TRBD2. Germline CDR1 is SGHVS and CDR2 is FNYEAQ. This CDR3 has 18 residues. Trimming at V came to 4 bases and at J to 4 bases, leaving 8 bases not matched to a gene. CDR3 amino acids: CASSSRGLAGGRYNEQFF. CDR3 coding DNA: TGTGCCAGCAGCTCGCGGGGACTAGCGGGGGGACGTTACAATGAGCAGTTCTTC.

The chain carries TRBV27 and TRBJ2-7; no clear D gene. The CDR3 runs 16 residues. Germline loops: CDR1 MNHEY, CDR2 SMNVEV (reference sequence). V shed 0 bases and J shed 1 base, with 13 bases lying between them. The chain's CDR3 is CASSLSGRLDSYEQYF. CDR3 DNA: TGTGCCAGCAGTTTATCTGGGCGCCTAGATTCCTACGAGCAGTACTTC.

This chain links TRBV6-5 with TRBJ2-7; 9 bases match TRBD2. CDR1 and CDR2 from the germline V gene are MNHEY and SVGAGI. This CDR3 is 17 amino acids long. Germline trimming cut 4 bases from V and 0 bases from J; bases unmatched to any gene: 10. The CDR3 DNA reads TGTGCCAGCAGTTCCATTGGTAGCGGGGGCGACTCCTACGAGCAGTACTTC. This codes for CASSSIGSGGDSYEQYF.

The V call is TRBV11-2, the J call TRBJ2-5, with 7 bases fitting TRBD1. This CDR3 is 14 amino acids long. V shed 6 bases, J shed 2 bases, and the junction held 6 bases outside the gene matches. Germline assignment: CDR1 SGHAT and CDR2 FQNNGV. The chain's CDR3 is CASRPTGYQETQYF. The DNA for the CDR3 is TGTGCCAGCAGGCCGACAGGGTATCAAGAGACCCAGTACTTC.

The genes are TRBV11-2 and TRBJ2-1, with 10 bases that match TRBD2. The CDR3 loop spans 17 amino acids. Trimming at V came to 0 bases and at J to 2 bases, leaving 4 bases not matched to a gene. Germline V lookup: CDR1 SGHAT, CDR2 FQNNGV. The CDR3 sequence: CASSLEAGGPTYNEQFF. CDR3 nucleotide sequence: TGTGCCAGCAGCTTAGAAGCGGGGGGGCCAACCTACAATGAGCAGTTCTTC.

The rearrangement links TRBV11-1 to TRBJ2-5; the match to TRBD1 covers 10 bases. With 6 bases clipped from V and 5 bases from J, the junction kept 9 bases outside the gene matches. This CDR3 contains 15 residues. Germline V gene sequence: CDR1 SGHAT, CDR2 FQDESV (reference sequence). The CDR3 coding sequence is TGTGCCAGCAGTTGGGGGACAGGGGTTATGGAGACCCAGTACTTC. Translating gives CASSWGTGVMETQYF.

The J gene is TRBJ2-3, the V gene TRBV5-1; the D gene is possibly TRBD1 (7 bases). Germline V gene data show CDR1 as SGHRS and CDR2 as YFSETQ. This CDR3 region has 15 residues. Trimming cost V 0 bases and J 4 bases, with 12 bases left between them. CDR3 DNA sequence: TGCGCCAGCAGCTTGGGGAGGGGGCAAGCAGATACGCAGTATTTT. This gives the protein CASSLGRGQADTQYF.

There are many counts of this clonotype. The chain has TRBV5-5 and TRBJ2-4; D is perhaps TRBD1 or TRBD2 (5 bases each). Trimming stripped 0 bases from V and 5 bases from J, with 9 bases between. Germline CDR1 is SGHKS and CDR2 is YYEKEE (reference sequence). The CDR3 loop spans 14 amino acids. CDR3 in amino acids: CASSLVGTENIQYF. The CDR3 nucleotides are TGTGCCAGCAGCTTGGTTGGGACGGAAAACATTCAGTACTTC.

The rearrangement links TRBV6-1 to TRBJ2-3; 11 bases agree with TRBD2. CDR3 size: 16 residues. V was clipped by 6 bases and J by 6 bases; unmatched bases: 11. Per the germline V gene, CDR1 is MNHNS and CDR2 is SASEGT. CDR3 DNA: TGTGCCAGCAGCCTTCGGGGTAGCGGGGGGGCCGATACGCAGTATTTT. It yields the protein CASSLRGSGGADTQYF.

The chain has TRBV12-3 or TRBV12-4 and TRBJ2-3; 10 bases map to TRBD2. Unmatched junction bases numbered 9, after V lost 4 bases and J lost 5 bases. The CDR3 is 16 residues long. The CDR3 DNA reads TGTGCCAGCAGTTCCGAGGTTAGCGGGGGGCAAGATACGCAGTATTTT. Its translation is CASSSEVSGGQDTQYF.

This clonotype has more than one count but fewer than ten. The chain carries TRBV3-1 and TRBJ2-3; 7 positions match TRBD2. The V gene's germline CDR1 is LGHDT and CDR2 YNNKEL (reference sequence). The CDR3 is 17 amino acids. Trimming at V came to 11 bases and at J to 5 bases, leaving 22 bases not matched to a gene. The CDR3 reads CASSLAPRLAGRDTQYF. In DNA, the CDR3 is TGTGCCTCCAGCCTAGCCCCCAGACTAGCTGGTCGAGATACGCAGTATTTT.

A few counts support this clonotype. The chain employs TRBV12-3 or TRBV12-4 and TRBJ2-7; 7 nucleotides line up with TRBD1. Trimming took 9 bases from V and 13 from J; bases not matched to a gene: 15. This CDR3 spans 12 amino acids. DNA of the CDR3: TGTGCCAGACCCTCCCGGGACAGAAGTCCCTACTTC. Its protein product is CARPSRDRSPYF.

This clonotype turned up a few times. The genes are TRBV11-2 and TRBJ1-6; 9 bases are shared with TRBD1. The V segment lost 1 base and the J segment 6 bases; nucleotides outside the gene matches: 4. In germline, CDR1 is SGHAT, CDR2 FQNNGV. This CDR3 spans 16 amino acids. CDR3 sequence (DNA): TGTGCCAGCAGCTTAGGCGGGACAGGGATTAATTCACCCCTCCACTTT. This codes for CASSLGGTGINSPLHF.

This sequence joins TRBV4-2 and TRBJ2-1; 7 nucleotides match TRBD2. J lost 0 bases, V lost 3 bases, and 8 bases had no gene match. Germline CDR1 is LGHNA and CDR2 is YNFKEQ. The length of the CDR3 is 17 residues. The CDR3 coding sequence is TGTGCCAGCAGCCAGGGTGCGCGGGGGAGCTCCTACAATGAGCAGTTCTTC. Its translation: CASSQGARGSSYNEQFF.